The sequence of this T cell receptor beta chain was determined in a study of blood T cell repertoires in COVID-19. Study-level information: The United States, Italy and Spain provided the acute and convalescent COVID-19 samples.

The table came from immunoSEQ multiplex PCR; TCRdb's copy has only in-frame clones and leaves some out. Of about 330,000 clones in the sample, more than 85% were seen once. Looked up from germline, CDR1 is MNHEY and CDR2 is SMNVEV (reference sequence). V was pared by 4 bases and J by 8 bases, with 18 bases of the junction left unmatched. The CDR3 has 18 residues. The TCR comes from a woman aged 30 to 39 who had recovered from COVID-19. The chain employs TRBV27 and TRBJ2-1, with TRBD1 matching 9 bases. The sequenced material came from PBMCs or T cells enriched from blood (not recorded which). In DNA form, the CDR3 reads TGTGCCAGCAGTTCAATTATGACGTTGGGGACAGGGATCGATGAGCAGTTCTTC. Encoded protein: CASSSIMTLGTGIDEQFF.